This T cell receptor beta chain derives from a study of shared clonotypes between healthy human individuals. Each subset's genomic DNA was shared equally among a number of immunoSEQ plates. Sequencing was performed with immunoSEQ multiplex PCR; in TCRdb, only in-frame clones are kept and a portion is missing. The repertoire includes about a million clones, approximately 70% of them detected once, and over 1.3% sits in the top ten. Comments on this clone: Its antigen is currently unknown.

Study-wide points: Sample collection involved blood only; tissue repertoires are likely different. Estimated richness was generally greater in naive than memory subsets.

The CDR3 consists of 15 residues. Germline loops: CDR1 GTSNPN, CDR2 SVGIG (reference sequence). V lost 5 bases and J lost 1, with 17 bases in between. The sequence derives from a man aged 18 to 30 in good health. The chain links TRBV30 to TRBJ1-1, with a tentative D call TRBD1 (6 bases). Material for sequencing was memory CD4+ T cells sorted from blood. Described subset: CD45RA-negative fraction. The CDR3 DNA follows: TGTGCCTGGCTTCAACCGGGACACGGGAACACTGAAGCTTTCTTT. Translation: CAWLQPGHGNTEAFF.